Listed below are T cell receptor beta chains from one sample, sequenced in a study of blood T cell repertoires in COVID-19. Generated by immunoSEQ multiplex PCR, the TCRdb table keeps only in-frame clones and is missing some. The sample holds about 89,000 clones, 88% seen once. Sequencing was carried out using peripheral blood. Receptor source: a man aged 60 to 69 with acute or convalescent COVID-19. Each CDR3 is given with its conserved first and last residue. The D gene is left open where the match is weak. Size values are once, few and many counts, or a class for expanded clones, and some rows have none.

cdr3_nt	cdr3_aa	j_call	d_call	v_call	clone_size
TGTGCCAGCTCAGTAAACGATGGACTAGCGGGGTTCTACGAGCAGTACTTC	CASSVNDGLAGFYEQYF	TRBJ2-7	TRBD2	TRBV18	.
TGCGCCAGCAGCTTGGGGCACAAGGCGGATGAGCAGTTCTTC	CASSLGHKADEQFF	TRBJ2-1	.	TRBV5-1	once
TGTGCCATCAGCGCCCCCACAGGGGGCGCCTACAATGAGCAGTTCTTC	CAISAPTGGAYNEQFF	TRBJ2-1	TRBD1	TRBV10-3	.
TGTGCCAGTAGTGCCTACAGGGGGCGAGGCTACACCTTC	CASSAYRGRGYTF	TRBJ1-2	TRBD1	TRBV19	.
TGCGCCAGCAGTCAATATCCTTTCGGTGCCCCGGACAGGGCGGACAATCAGCCCCAGCATTTT	CASSQYPFGAPDRADNQPQHF	TRBJ1-5	TRBD1	TRBV23-1	.
TGTGCCAGTAGTATAAAGGCGTGGACAGGGAATGAAAAACTGTTTTTT	CASSIKAWTGNEKLFF	TRBJ1-4	TRBD1	TRBV19	.
TGTGCCAGCAGTCCCGGGACTAGCAGGGGGTACGAGCAGTACTTC	CASSPGTSRGYEQYF	TRBJ2-7	TRBD2	TRBV3-1/TRBV3-2	.
TGTGCTAGTGGTTTAGGAGGGGCTAACATTCAGTACTTC	CASGLGGANIQYF	TRBJ2-4	.	TRBV12-5	.
TGTGCCAGCTCCACTGGAGGGATAGATACGCAGTATTTT	CASSTGGIDTQYF	TRBJ2-3	.	TRBV21-1	once
TGCAGCGTTGGGTCAGGGGGGTTCTACGAGCAGTACTTC	CSVGSGGFYEQYF	TRBJ2-7	.	TRBV29-1	.
TGCGCCAGCAGGACGGAGGAACTTTACACCGGGGAGCTGTTTTTT	CASRTEELYTGELFF	TRBJ2-2	.	TRBV5-1	.
TGCAGCGTTAAGGGACTAGCGGGAGATAGCCACACAGATACGCAGTATTTT	CSVKGLAGDSHTDTQYF	TRBJ2-3	TRBD2	TRBV29-1	.
TGTGCCAGCAGGCCCACAGGGTCTAACTATGGCTACACCTTC	CASRPTGSNYGYTF	TRBJ1-2	.	TRBV6-5	.
TGTGCCAGCACCCCCGGGACTAGCGGGGGGCACACAGATACGCAGTATTTT	CASTPGTSGGHTDTQYF	TRBJ2-3	TRBD2	TRBV7-6	.
TGTGCCAGCTCACCCCCGTCTAGCGGTTCAGATACGCAGTATTTT	CASSPPSSGSDTQYF	TRBJ2-3	TRBD2	TRBV18	.
TGTGCCACCCTACCGCAGCGGGCGAAGCATGAGCAGTTCTTC	CATLPQRAKHEQFF	TRBJ2-1	.	TRBV15	few
TGTGCCAGCAGCCCAGGACAGAACACTGAAGCTTTCTTT	CASSPGQNTEAFF	TRBJ1-1	.	TRBV5-5	.
TGTGCCAGTAGTGTGGTCGGGGAAAAACTGTTTTTT	CASSVVGEKLFF	TRBJ1-4	.	TRBV19	few
TGCGCCAGCAGCAGAAGCGGGAGTGACCTAGAGACCCAGTACTTC	CASSRSGSDLETQYF	TRBJ2-5	TRBD2	TRBV4-1	.
TGCGCCAGCAGCCCCGAGACTAGCGGACTTTACGAGCAGTACTTC	CASSPETSGLYEQYF	TRBJ2-7	TRBD2	TRBV4-1	.
TGTGCCAGCAGCCGCAACAGGGGCACAGATACGCAGTATTTT	CASSRNRGTDTQYF	TRBJ2-3	.	TRBV3-1/TRBV3-2	.
TGTGCCAGCAGCGTAACCAGGGCGGACACCGGGGAGCTGTTTTTT	CASSVTRADTGELFF	TRBJ2-2	.	TRBV9	.
TGTGCCAGCAGTTACGGGGGGAGAACAGCAGATACGCAGTATTTT	CASSYGGRTADTQYF	TRBJ2-3	TRBD2	TRBV28	.
TGTGCCAGCAGGCGACTAGCGGGGGGAGCCTACAATGAGCAGTTCTTC	CASRRLAGGAYNEQFF	TRBJ2-1	TRBD2	TRBV2	.
TGTGCCAGCAGCACAGGGACGTTCAGCTCCTACGAGCAGTACTTC	CASSTGTFSSYEQYF	TRBJ2-7	.	TRBV11-2	.
TGTGCCAGCAGCTCCGGGACAGGGTACGAGCAGTACTTC	CASSSGTGYEQYF	TRBJ2-7	TRBD1	TRBV7-3	.
TGTGCCAGCAGCGCAGACAGGGGGGTCCAGTACTTC	CASSADRGVQYF	TRBJ2-7	TRBD1	TRBV5-8	.
TGTGCCAGCAGCCCCGGACTAGCGGTCGCAGATACGCAGTATTTT	CASSPGLAVADTQYF	TRBJ2-3	TRBD2	TRBV7-3	few
TGTGCCAGCGAACGGGGACTAGCGGACTCCTACGAGCAGTACTTC	CASERGLADSYEQYF	TRBJ2-7	TRBD2	TRBV2	.
TGTGCCAGCAGCTGGAATTATCGGACAGGGGGACCACACACCTTC	CASSWNYRTGGPHTF	TRBJ1-2	TRBD1	TRBV5-6	.
TGTGCCAGCAGCTTTCCGGGACTAGCGGGGTTAGGAACCGGGGAGCTGTTTTTT	CASSFPGLAGLGTGELFF	TRBJ2-2	TRBD2	TRBV5-6	.
TGTGCCAGCAGTTTATCCTCAGGTATCCCCTACGAGCAGTACTTC	CASSLSSGIPYEQYF	TRBJ2-7	.	TRBV27	.
TGTGCCAGCAGCCAGGCGACAGGGCAGAACACTGAAGCTTTCTTT	CASSQATGQNTEAFF	TRBJ1-1	TRBD1	TRBV3-1/TRBV3-2	.
TGTGCCAGCAGCCCTGGGACTAGCGGGAGGAACACAGATACGCAGTATTTT	CASSPGTSGRNTDTQYF	TRBJ2-3	TRBD2	TRBV5-4	.
TGCGCCAGCAGCCCCGGACTAGCGGGGGGCTCCTACGAGCAGTACTTC	CASSPGLAGGSYEQYF	TRBJ2-7	TRBD2	TRBV5-1	.
TGTGCCAGCAGCTTAGGGCCATCCTCTGGCTACACCTTC	CASSLGPSSGYTF	TRBJ1-2	.	TRBV7-6	.
TGTGCCAGCAGCATCCTACAGGGGGGCGGCTACACCTTC	CASSILQGGGYTF	TRBJ1-2	TRBD1	TRBV5-6	.
TGCGCCAGCAGCCAAGCGTTGGATACGCAGTATTTT	CASSQALDTQYF	TRBJ2-3	.	TRBV4-1	.
TGTGCCAGCAGCCCTGCTCCGGGAACTGAAGCTTTCTTT	CASSPAPGTEAFF	TRBJ1-1	.	TRBV4-2	.